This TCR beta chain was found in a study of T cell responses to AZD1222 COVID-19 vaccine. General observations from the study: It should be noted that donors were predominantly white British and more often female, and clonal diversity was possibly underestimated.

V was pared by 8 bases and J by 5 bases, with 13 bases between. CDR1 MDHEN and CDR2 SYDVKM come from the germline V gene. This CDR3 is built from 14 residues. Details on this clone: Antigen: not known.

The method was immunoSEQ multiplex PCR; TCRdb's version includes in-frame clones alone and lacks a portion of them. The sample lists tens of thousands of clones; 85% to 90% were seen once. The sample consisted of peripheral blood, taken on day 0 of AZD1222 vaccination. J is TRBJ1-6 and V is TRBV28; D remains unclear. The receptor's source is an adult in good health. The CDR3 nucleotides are TGTGCCAGCCGGTTTTTATGGGATAATTCACCCCTCCACTTT. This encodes CASRFLWDNSPLHF.